Here is one T cell receptor beta chain with its context. This table comes from immunoSEQ multiplex PCR, and its TCRdb copy is limited to in-frame clones, with some not included. The repertoire holds fewer than 120,000 clones, with approximately 92% as singletons. The sample is drawn from a study of T cell responses to AZD1222 COVID-19 vaccine. The CDR3 is made up of 12 amino acids. The V segment lost 1 base and the J segment 11 bases; nucleotides outside the gene matches: 2. Germline CDR1 SGHTA, CDR2 FQGNSA. The receptor was derived from an adult who received the AZD1222 COVID-19 vaccine. The rearrangement uses TRBV7-2 and TRBJ1-1, with 9 bases matching TRBD1. The input for sequencing was peripheral blood, taken 28 days after the second AZD1222 dose. The CDR3 protein is CASSLDRGRAFF. CDR3 bases: TGTGCCAGCAGCTTAGACAGGGGGCGGGCTTTCTTT.